What follows are 13 T cell receptor beta chains derived from one specimen sequenced in a study of T-cell memory formation after mild COVID-19. TCRdb reprocessed the 5' RACE reads via MiXCR and lists one record per CDR3 protein. Here the sample spans roughly 380,000 distinct CDR3 sequences, over 25% being singletons. The sample was PBMCs or a T cell subset sorted from them (not recorded which). These receptors originate from an adult woman who had mild COVID-19 (a few samples of this study predate the infection). Cell type and time point are not known.

This clonotype was seen more than once but under ten times. The CDR3 spells CATSRIRRGDSYEQYF. DNA of the CDR3: TGTGCCACCAGCAGAATACGCCGCGGGGACTCCTACGAGCAGTACTTC. The genes are TRBV15 and TRBJ2-7; D may be TRBD2 (6 bases). V was pared by 2 bases and J by 0 bases, with 14 bases between. The germline gives CDR1 LNHNV, CDR2 YYDKDF (reference sequence). This CDR3 is built from 16 residues.

This clonotype has just a few counts. V gene TRBV7-8 combines with J gene TRBJ1-2; D is uncertain. V was shortened by 0 bases and J by 5 bases, with 7 bases between the two germline ends. In germline, CDR1 is SGHVS, CDR2 FQNEAQ. This CDR3 region has 13 residues. This chain's CDR3 is CASSLADAYGYTF. In DNA form, the CDR3 reads TGTGCCAGCAGCTTAGCAGACGCTTATGGCTACACCTTC.

V is TRBV20-1 and J is TRBJ2-1; 9 bases are a match to TRBD2. The germline gives CDR1 DFQATT, CDR2 SNEGSKA (reference sequence). V trimming: 4 bases; J trimming: 12 bases; junction bases outside the gene matches: 4. This CDR3 is 11 amino acids long. The CDR3 region is CSAMGLAGQFF. CDR3 bases: TGCAGTGCTATGGGACTAGCCGGGCAGTTCTTC.

The chain joins TRBV2 to TRBJ2-1; possible D gene TRBD1, 6 bases. The CDR3 runs to 12 residues. V was shortened by 6 bases and J by 8 bases, with 11 bases between the two germline ends. Germline V gives CDR1 SNHLY, CDR2 FYNNEI. As DNA, the CDR3 is TGTGCCAGCAGGACAGGTCGCGATGAGCAGTTCTTC. It translates to CASRTGRDEQFF. The whole variable domain, remainder taken from reference TRBV2 and TRBJ2-1, is EPEVTQTPSHQVTQMGQEVILRCVPISNHLYFYWYRQILGQKVEFLVSFYNNEISEKSEIFDDQFSVERPDGSNFTLKIRSTKLEDSAMYFCASRTGRDEQFFGPGTRLTVL.

The rearrangement joins TRBV9 to TRBJ2-7, with no clear D. Trimming removed 2 bases from V and 3 bases from J, with 12 bases in between. Germline CDR1 is SGDLS and CDR2 is YYNGEE. The CDR3 covers 14 residues. The chain's CDR3 is CASSVGTRDYEQYF. The CDR3 region has the DNA TGTGCCAGCAGCGTGGGAACCAGAGACTACGAGCAGTACTTC.

This rearrangement joins TRBV15 to TRBJ2-7; perhaps TRBD2 as D (5 bases). CDR1 LNHNV and CDR2 YYDKDF come from the germline V gene (reference sequence). This CDR3 has 16 amino acids. The V end lost 0 bases, the J end lost 3 bases, and 15 bases lay between the germline ends. The CDR3 bases are TGTGCCACCAGCAGAGATCGGGAAGGGAGTCTCTACGAGCAGTACTTC. Protein sequence: CATSRDREGSLYEQYF.

This clonotype has a handful of counts. V is TRBV12-3 or TRBV12-4 and J is TRBJ2-1; 8 bases agree with TRBD2. J was trimmed by 8 bases and V by 5 bases; bases with no gene match: 11. The CDR3 spans 15 residues. The CDR3 region has the DNA TGTGCCAGCAGTCCACCTTTAGCGGGATTCGATGAGCAGTTCTTC. It yields the protein CASSPPLAGFDEQFF.

This clonotype came up a few times. This chain connects TRBV12-3 or TRBV12-4 to TRBJ2-6; TRBD2 might be the D (6 bases). V was shortened by 11 bases and J by 2 bases, with 7 bases between the two germline ends. The CDR3 extends over 12 amino acids. The CDR3 sequence: CAGGAGANVLTF. DNA of the CDR3: TGTGCCGGAGGGGCTGGGGCCAACGTCCTGACTTTC.

The CDR3 spells CASSLSPSSEQFF. The CDR3 bases are TGTGCCAGCAGTCTTAGCCCCTCTTCTGAGCAGTTCTTC. The gene calls are TRBV28 and TRBJ2-1; D remains ambiguous. Germline CDR1 is MDHEN and CDR2 is SYDVKM. This CDR3 comprises 13 residues. With 5 bases removed from V and 9 bases from J, the gap between germline ends came to 14 bases.

The rearrangement joins TRBV4-2 to TRBJ2-3; 9 bases are a match to TRBD1. With 4 bases clipped from V and 2 bases from J, the junction kept 13 bases outside the gene matches. The CDR3 has 18 residues. Looked up from germline, CDR1 is LGHNA and CDR2 is YNFKEQ. DNA for the CDR3: TGTGCCAGCAGCCCATTTCAGGACAGGGGCATCGACACAGATACGCAGTATTTT. Its protein product is CASSPFQDRGIDTDTQYF.

This chain links TRBV20-1 with TRBJ2-3; D uncertain. CDR1 is DFQATT and CDR2 is SNEGSKA in the germline V gene (reference sequence). CDR3 length equals 13 residues. Trimming took off 2 bases at V and 6 bases at J, with 12 bases between the two ends. Here the CDR3 reads CSARFILEDTQYF. CDR3 DNA sequence: TGCAGTGCTAGATTCATCCTGGAGGATACGCAGTATTTT.

This chain uses TRBV20-1 with TRBJ1-1; no definite D call. The CDR3 spans 12 residues. Looked up from germline, CDR1 is DFQATT and CDR2 is SNEGSKA (reference sequence). Trimming took 3 bases from V and 10 from J, leaving 15 bases between them. The CDR3 protein is CSASRYEPGAFF. For the CDR3, the DNA is TGCAGTGCTAGCCGTTACGAACCGGGAGCTTTCTTT.

The chain joins TRBV7-9 to TRBJ2-3, with D possibly being TRBD1 (5 bases). This CDR3 has 16 amino acids. CDR1 and CDR2 from the germline V gene are SEHNR and FQNEAQ (reference sequence). V was cut by 1 base and J by 4 bases, with 15 bases left in between. The CDR3 nucleotides read TGTGCCAGCAGCTTAGGGGGCGGAGCCCCCTCAGATACGCAGTATTTT. Translated, it gives CASSLGGGAPSDTQYF.